A selection of T cell receptor beta chains follows, all from one sample in a study of regulatory T cells in long-lasting Graves disease. TCRdb reanalysed the multiplex PCR reads using MiXCR and keeps one entry per CDR3 protein. The top ten clones hold roughly 18% of a sample with 350,000 to 500,000 distinct CDR3 sequences, about 15% of them seen once. These same records also appear under a second study, on T cells in Graves' hyperthyroidism and ophthalmopathy.

The sequencing here drew on peripheral blood mononuclear cells (PBMCs), taken at new diagnosis, from a patient treated with antithyroid drugs. All receptors derive from a woman between 45 and 60 years old with Graves disease. Each CDR3 is given with its conserved first and last residue. Each record gives: D gene, clone size, J gene, V gene, CDR3 DNA, CDR3 protein. D genes are given only for firm matches. Clone size is given for some rows only: seen once, a few or many times, or a class if the clone is expanded.

TRBD1,-,TRBJ2-5,TRBV29-1,TGCAGCGTTGAAGCGACAGGGTTAGGGGAGACCCAGTACTTC,CSVEATGLGETQYF
-,-,TRBJ2-4,TRBV20-1,TGCAGTGCTAGAGCCCAGCGTAAAGCGCTAGCCAAAAACATTCAGTACTTC,CSARAQRKALAKNIQYF
-,few,TRBJ2-1,TRBV30,TGTGCCTGGAGTGTACAAGGGGTCAATGAGCAGTTCTTC,CAWSVQGVNEQFF
TRBD2,-,TRBJ2-1,TRBV10-2,TGCGCCAGCAGTGCCGGGACTAGCGGGACGTTCACCTACAATGAGCAGTTCTTC,CASSAGTSGTFTYNEQFF
-,few,TRBJ1-1,TRBV3-1,TGTGCCAGCAGCCAAGCCGGGGTCTGGGCTGATGAAGCTTTCTTT,CASSQAGVWADEAFF
-,many,TRBJ1-1,TRBV2,TGTGCCAGCATTGAGGCAACCCCGGCTTTCTTT,CASIEATPAFF
-,many,TRBJ2-3,TRBV28,TGTGCCAGCAGTTCCCCAGGGGTAGTCACAGATACGCAGTATTTT,CASSSPGVVTDTQYF
TRBD1,many,TRBJ2-5,TRBV6-9,TGTGCCAGCAGTTACACAAAAGGACAGGTGGGGACCAGGGAGACCCAGTACTTC,CASSYTKGQVGTRETQYF
TRBD2,many,TRBJ2-1,TRBV12-3/TRBV12-4,TGTGCCAGCAGTCCAATCCGACTAGCGGGAGTTGAGCAGTTCTTC,CASSPIRLAGVEQFF
TRBD1,many,TRBJ2-5,TRBV28,TGTGCCAGCAGTTTAGGGACAGGGCGTCAAGAGACCCAGTACTTC,CASSLGTGRQETQYF
-,many,TRBJ2-1,TRBV18,TGTGCCAGCTCACCATGGAGGGAGTCGGGCAATGAGCAGTTCTTC,CASSPWRESGNEQFF
TRBD2,few,TRBJ2-2,TRBV24-1,TGTGCCACCAGTGATTGGACCGGGAGGGCAGAAAGCACCGGGGAGCTGTTTTTT,CATSDWTGRAESTGELFF
-,-,TRBJ2-7,TRBV19,TGTGCCAGTAGTATAGAGGTGGCAGCCTACGAGCAGTACTTC,CASSIEVAAYEQYF
-,few,TRBJ1-5,TRBV6-1,TGTGCCAGCAGTGAACGTGGACAGTCTTATAGCGATCAGCCCCAGCATTTT,CASSERGQSYSDQPQHF
-,few,TRBJ1-5,TRBV7-3,TGTGCCAGCAGCTTAGCGTCCTATAGCAATCAGCCCCAGCATTTT,CASSLASYSNQPQHF
-,-,TRBJ2-1,TRBV5-4,TGTGCCAGCAGCTTGAACCCTCCGGGCTGGGGATCGTACAATGAGCAGTTCTTC,CASSLNPPGWGSYNEQFF
-,many,TRBJ1-6,TRBV28,TGTGCCAGCAGTCTTGGGTGGCAGGGAGGGCATAATTCACCCCTCCACTTT,CASSLGWQGGHNSPLHF
TRBD2,many,TRBJ2-1,TRBV7-8,TGTGCCAGCAGCCCACATAGGACTAGCGGGAGCAGGGCTGAGCAGTTCTTC,CASSPHRTSGSRAEQFF
-,many,TRBJ2-3,TRBV18,TGTGCCAGCTCACCGAATAGGGGGACAGATACGCAGTATTTT,CASSPNRGTDTQYF
-,few,TRBJ2-1,TRBV5-4,TGTGCCAGCAGCGCGGGACCGGGGCATGAGCAGTTCTTC,CASSAGPGHEQFF
-,many,TRBJ2-7,TRBV7-9,TGTGCCAGCAGCTTCGCCTCAGGGTTATCCGAGCAGTACTTC,CASSFASGLSEQYF
-,-,TRBJ2-2,TRBV7-9,TGTGCCGGTGCAACGAACACCGGGGAGCTGTTTTTT,CAGATNTGELFF
-,many,TRBJ2-3,TRBV20-1,TGCAGTGCTAGAAAAGCAAGCACAGATACGCAGTATTTT,CSARKASTDTQYF
-,few,TRBJ1-5,TRBV5-1,TGCGCCAGCAGCTCGGACCCTATGGGAAGCAATCAGCCCCAGCATTTT,CASSSDPMGSNQPQHF
-,-,TRBJ2-3,TRBV5-1,TGCGCCAGCAGCTTGGAACAGGTCACAGATACGCAGTATTTT,CASSLEQVTDTQYF
-,-,TRBJ2-7,TRBV20-1,TGCAGTGCTAGCGGGAGAATCTCCTACGAGCAGTACTTC,CSASGRISYEQYF
TRBD2,few,TRBJ2-3,TRBV7-2,TGTGCCAGCAGCTTAGTGCCTAGCGGGAATATTAATACGCAGTATTTT,CASSLVPSGNINTQYF